One and the same sample provided the 9 T cell receptor beta chains below, sequenced in a study of response to subunit inactivated influenza vaccine. TCRdb ran MiXCR on the RT-PCR reads and lists one entry per CDR3 protein. This table has about 500,000 distinct CDR3 sequences, 16% appearing once. Sequenced material: CD4+ T cells sorted from PBMCs, taken around 25 months after vaccination. These receptors originate from a man between 50 and 69 years old who received an inactivated influenza vaccine.

The rearrangement uses TRBV20-1 and TRBJ2-5; perhaps TRBD1 as D (6 bases). The CDR3 runs to 14 residues. CDR1 DFQATT and CDR2 SNEGSKA come from the germline V gene (reference sequence). V dropped 4 bases and J dropped 2 bases, with 14 bases sitting between them. The CDR3 loop reads CSATGTLIQETQYF. CDR3 bases: TGCAGTGCTACCGGGACACTAATACAAGAGACCCAGTACTTC.

This clonotype appeared a few times. V is TRBV18 and J is TRBJ2-3, with unresolved D. The CDR3 loop spans 17 amino acids. Germline values: CDR1 KGHSH, CDR2 LQKENI. Deletions cut 5 bases from V and 0 bases from J, with 18 bases between. CDR3 DNA sequence: TGTGCCAGCTCAATACCAGCGATTTCAACTAGCACAGATACGCAGTATTTT. Translating gives CASSIPAISTSTDTQYF.

This sequence joins TRBV14 and TRBJ2-1; D may be TRBD1 (5 bases). V gave up 4 bases and J gave up 7 bases, with 17 bases separating them. The CDR3 is made up of 15 amino acids. CDR1 and CDR2 from the germline V gene are SGHDN and FVKESK. CDR3 sequence (DNA): TGTGCCAGCAGCCCTTGGGGCACTCTGGGGAATGAGCAGTTCTTC. Translated, it gives CASSPWGTLGNEQFF.

In this sample, this clonotype turned up a few times. V is TRBV29-1 and J is TRBJ1-1, with 8 bases aligning to TRBD1. The CDR3 has 11 residues. Germline values: CDR1 SQVTM, CDR2 ANQGSEA. Unmatched junction bases numbered 1, after V lost 3 bases and J lost 7 bases. This CDR3 reads CSVDGQGEAFF. The CDR3 region has the DNA TGCAGCGTTGACGGACAGGGTGAAGCTTTCTTT.

This clonotype was counted between two and nine times. The chain uses TRBV5-6 and TRBJ1-4, with 7 bases aligning to TRBD1. This CDR3 contains 14 residues. V trimming: 4 bases; J trimming: 6 bases; junction bases outside the gene matches: 6. Germline V gene sequence: CDR1 SGHDT, CDR2 YYEEEE. Here the CDR3 DNA reads TGTGCCAGCAGCCCGGCGACAGGGTATGAAAAACTGTTTTTT. This translates into CASSPATGYEKLFF.

This clonotype was observed at least ten times. J is TRBJ2-5 and V is TRBV10-3, with 9 bases that match TRBD2. CDR1 and CDR2 (germline): ENHRY, SYGVKD. V trimming: 9 bases; J trimming: 3 bases; junction bases outside the gene matches: 5. The CDR3 is 13 amino acids. The CDR3 protein is CAIGTSSEETQYF. Written as DNA, the CDR3 is TGTGCCATAGGGACTAGCTCAGAAGAGACCCAGTACTTC.

The chain has TRBV6-2 or TRBV6-3 and TRBJ1-5; D not certain. Germline lookup yields CDR1 MNHEY and CDR2 SVGEGT. The CDR3 consists of 15 residues. With 2 bases removed from V and 6 bases from J, the gap between germline ends came to 14 bases. This CDR3 reads CASSYANRLRQPQHF. The CDR3 DNA follows: TGTGCCAGCAGTTACGCGAACCGGCTTCGTCAGCCCCAGCATTTT.

The chain uses TRBV7-6 and TRBJ2-7; 11 nucleotides align to TRBD2. Unmatched junction bases numbered 7, after V lost 5 bases and J lost 4 bases. Germline V gene lookup returns CDR1 SGHVS and CDR2 FNYEAQ. This CDR3 is 15 amino acids long. DNA of the CDR3: TGTGCCAGCAGCGGGTCTAGCGGGGGGTTTTACGAGCAGTACTTC. Residues: CASSGSSGGFYEQYF.

The chain has TRBV7-2 and TRBJ2-7, with 11 bases identical to TRBD2. The CDR3 sequence is 15 residues long. V lost 5 bases, J lost 7 bases, and 10 bases stayed unmatched. Germline V CDR1 and CDR2: SGHTA, FQGNSA. CDR3 coding DNA: TGTGCCAGCAGCCTTGTAGTACTAGCGGGGGTGGAGCAGTACTTC. Translated, it gives CASSLVVLAGVEQYF. The full variable domain, rest sourced from reference TRBV7-2 and TRBJ2-7, is GAGVSQSPSNKVTEKGKDVELRCDPISGHTALYWYRQSLGQGLEFLIYFQGNSAPDKSGLPSDRFSAERTGGSVSTLTIQRTQQEDSAVYLCASSLVVLAGVEQYFGPGTRLTVT.